One and the same sample provided the 6 T cell receptor beta chains below, sequenced in a study of cytomegalovirus exposure and HLA in healthy donors. The method was immunoSEQ multiplex PCR; TCRdb's version includes in-frame clones alone and lacks a portion of them. The sample holds 130,000 or so clones; roughly 89% are singletons and the top ten take 9%. The specimen sequenced was PBMCs. The receptor source for this set is a woman in her late teens or twenties in good health and CMV-seropositive.

V usage is TRBV7-9 and J usage is TRBJ1-2; 9 nucleotides line up with TRBD1. Germline CDR1 is SEHNR and CDR2 is FQNEAQ (reference sequence). V was pared by 3 bases and J by 6 bases, with 11 bases of the junction left unmatched. The CDR3 runs to 16 residues. CDR3 region: CASSLGAGTGTNGYTF. For the CDR3, the DNA is TGTGCCAGCAGCTTGGGGGCCGGGACAGGGACAAATGGCTACACCTTC.

The sample holds a few counts of this clone. CDR3 bases: TGTGCCAGCTCACTAGATAGCAATCAGCCCCAGCATTTT. Residues: CASSLDSNQPQHF. This chain links TRBV18 with TRBJ1-5; D gene uncertain. CDR1 and CDR2 from the germline V gene are KGHSH and LQKENI. This CDR3 is built from 13 residues. V lost 4 bases and J 0 bases, leaving 4 bases between the germline ends. Drawing the rest from reference TRBV18 and TRBJ1-5, the complete variable domain is NAGVMQNPRHLVRRRGQEARLRCSPMKGHSHVYWYRQLPEEGLKFMVYLQKENIIDESGMPKERFSAEFPKEGPSILRIQQVVRGDSAAYFCASSLDSNQPQHFGDGTRLSIL.

The chain couples TRBV9 to TRBJ2-3; 7 nucleotides agree with TRBD1. Germline-derived CDR1 and CDR2 are SGDLS and YYNGEE. The length of the CDR3 is 15 residues. The V and J ends lost 1 base and 4 bases, in that order; junction bases with no gene match: 6. CDR3 amino acids: CASSVRTGPPDTQYF. The CDR3 bases are TGTGCCAGCAGCGTAAGGACAGGCCCCCCAGATACGCAGTATTTT.

V is TRBV7-2 and J is TRBJ1-4; unclear D gene. This CDR3 region has 13 residues. Trimming took 1 base from V and 6 from J, leaving 6 bases between them. Per germline, CDR1 SGHTA and CDR2 FQGNSA. As DNA, the CDR3 is TGTGCCAGCAGCTTAGGGGAGTATGAAAAACTGTTTTTT. Its translation is CASSLGEYEKLFF.

CDR3 sequence (DNA): TGTGCCGCCTCTAGCGGTCTGGGAGAGCAGTACTTC. It specifies CAASSGLGEQYF. The chain employs TRBV30 and TRBJ2-7; 7 positions agree with TRBD2. Germline V gene lookup returns CDR1 GTSNPN and CDR2 SVGIG (reference sequence). J was trimmed by 7 bases and V by 8 bases; bases with no gene match: 11. This CDR3 region has 12 residues.

This clone was recorded only once. The chain carries TRBV27 and TRBJ2-1, with 10 nucleotides matching TRBD1. The V and J ends lost 7 bases and 9 bases, in that order; junction bases with no gene match: 3. CDR3 size: 12 residues. Germline values: CDR1 MNHEY, CDR2 SMNVEV (reference sequence). DNA of the CDR3: TGTGCCAGCACCTGGACAGGGGGTGAGCAGTTCTTC. As protein: CASTWTGGEQFF.